The 30 T cell receptor beta chains listed next were all sequenced from one sample in a study of T cell responses to AZD1222 COVID-19 vaccine. Here immunoSEQ multiplex PCR was the method, and the copy in TCRdb shows in-frame clones only, minus some. The sample shows under 140,000 clones, 70% to 90% of them seen only once. Sequenced here: peripheral blood, sampled on day 0 of AZD1222 vaccination. Source of these receptors: an adult in good health.

This chain connects TRBV5-6 to TRBJ2-3; the match to TRBD2 covers 9 bases. The CDR3 length is 16 residues. With V trimmed by 0 bases and J by 3 bases, 5 bases remained unmatched. Germline V gene data show CDR1 as SGHDT and CDR2 as YYEEEE. CDR3 sequence (DNA): TGTGCCAGCAGCTTGGAGGGTAGCGGGAGAACAGATACGCAGTATTTT. Encoded protein: CASSLEGSGRTDTQYF. Full variable domain (missing parts from reference TRBV5-6 and TRBJ2-3): DAGVTQSPTHLIKTRGQQVTLRCSPKSGHDTVSWYQQALGQGPQFIFQYYEEEERQRGNFPDRFSGHQFPNYSSELNVNALLLGDSALYLCASSLEGSGRTDTQYFGPGTRLTVL.

This chain joins TRBV4-2 and TRBJ1-1; D is perhaps TRBD1 (6 bases). CDR1 is LGHNA, CDR2 YNFKEQ, per germline. The CDR3 is 16 residues long. V was clipped by 4 bases and J by 0 bases, with 15 bases between them. CDR3 coding DNA: TGTGCCAGCAGCCCTTTGACAGGTCCCCTGAACACTGAAGCTTTCTTT. Protein sequence: CASSPLTGPLNTEAFF.

This clone was observed a single time. The chain has TRBV3-1 (or the pseudogene TRBV3-2) and TRBJ2-1; D may correspond to TRBD1 or TRBD2 (5 bases each). Per the germline V gene, CDR1 is LGHDT and CDR2 is YNNKEL (reference sequence). The ends were cut back, 3 bases at V and 6 bases at J, with 18 bases in the middle. The CDR3 totals 16 residues. CDR3 in DNA: TGTGCCAGCAGCCAGGATACAGGAGAACTAGGCAATGAGCAGTTCTTC. Translated, it gives CASSQDTGELGNEQFF.

In this sample, this clone is large. V usage is TRBV4-2 and J usage is TRBJ2-1, with 8 bases fitting TRBD2. CDR3 length equals 18 residues. The V and J ends lost 8 bases and 5 bases, in that order; junction bases with no gene match: 20. CDR1 is LGHNA and CDR2 is YNFKEQ in the germline V gene. The CDR3 spells CASPKKPGGPNKDNEQFF. CDR3 coding DNA: TGTGCCAGCCCTAAAAAGCCGGGAGGGCCGAACAAAGACAATGAGCAGTTCTTC.

The gene calls are TRBV6-5 and TRBJ1-1, with D possibly TRBD1 on 6 matching bases. Germline V lookup: CDR1 MNHEY, CDR2 SVGAGI. The CDR3 length is 15 residues. Deletions cut 6 bases from V and 6 bases from J, with 20 bases between. This CDR3 is CASRSGAGGRSEAFF. CDR3 sequence (DNA): TGTGCCAGCAGGTCAGGGGCGGGGGGTAGGTCTGAAGCTTTCTTT.

CDR3 residues: CASSITGVGYTF. CDR3 bases: TGTGCCAGCAGTATTACAGGGGTCGGCTACACCTTC. This chain uses TRBV28 with TRBJ1-2; 7 bases align to TRBD1. This CDR3 has 12 residues. Looked up from germline, CDR1 is MDHEN and CDR2 is SYDVKM. The ends lost 5 bases at V and 8 bases at J; junction bases unmatched: 5.

The chain is built from TRBV6-6 and TRBJ1-1; no firm D call. This CDR3 contains 13 residues. Germline assignment: CDR1 MNHNY and CDR2 SVGAGI (reference sequence). Trimming took off 7 bases at V and 4 bases at J, with 13 bases between the two ends. The CDR3: CASIFGDGTEAFF. DNA for the CDR3: TGTGCCAGCATTTTTGGGGATGGCACTGAAGCTTTCTTT.

The table lists this clone with a few counts. This chain links TRBV3-1 (or the pseudogene TRBV3-2) with TRBJ2-7; D ambiguous. Trimming took off 0 bases at V and 6 bases at J, with 9 bases between the two ends. The CDR3 runs to 13 residues. Germline CDR1 and CDR2: LGHDT and YNNKEL (reference sequence). The chain's CDR3 is CASSQDRWVEQYF. CDR3 nucleotides: TGTGCCAGCAGCCAAGATCGCTGGGTCGAGCAGTACTTC.

This rearrangement joins TRBV20-1 to TRBJ1-6, with a weak D call TRBD1 (5 bases). Trimming cost V 3 bases and J 11 bases, with 14 bases left between them. Per the germline V gene, CDR1 is DFQATT and CDR2 is SNEGSKA (reference sequence). The CDR3 is 13 residues long. This CDR3 is CSASGREGPPLHF. The CDR3 DNA reads TGCAGTGCTAGTGGCAGGGAGGGTCCACCCCTCCACTTT.

The genes are TRBV21-1 and TRBJ1-5; the table calls TRBD1, which could not be checked here. TRBV21-1 is noted as a pseudogene. The CDR3 is 14 amino acids. The CDR3 here is CASSSRDNNQPQHF. In DNA form, the CDR3 reads TGTGCCAGCAGCTCCCGGGACAACAATCAGCCCCAGCATTTT.

The chain carries TRBV5-6 and TRBJ2-5, with 8 bases that match TRBD1. V was pared by 4 bases and J by 5 bases, with 10 bases of the junction left unmatched. The CDR3 loop spans 15 amino acids. The germline V gene encodes CDR1 SGHDT and CDR2 YYEEEE. The CDR3: CASSPEATGDETQYF. The CDR3 DNA is TGTGCCAGCAGCCCGGAGGCGACAGGGGATGAGACCCAGTACTTC. The full variable domain, rest sourced from reference TRBV5-6 and TRBJ2-5, is DAGVTQSPTHLIKTRGQQVTLRCSPKSGHDTVSWYQQALGQGPQFIFQYYEEEERQRGNFPDRFSGHQFPNYSSELNVNALLLGDSALYLCASSPEATGDETQYFGPGTRLLVL.

This rearrangement joins TRBV2 to TRBJ2-2, with a tentative D call TRBD2 (5 bases). The CDR3 covers 14 residues. The ends were cut back, 7 bases at V and 2 bases at J, with 11 bases in the middle. Germline-derived CDR1 and CDR2 are SNHLY and FYNNEI. The CDR3 sequence: CASMARTNTGELFF. CDR3 coding DNA: TGTGCCAGCATGGCCAGGACTAACACCGGGGAGCTGTTTTTT. Supplemented by reference TRBV2 and TRBJ2-2, the full variable domain reads EPEVTQTPSHQVTQMGQEVILRCVPISNHLYFYWYRQILGQKVEFLVSFYNNEISEKSEIFDDQFSVERPDGSNFTLKIRSTKLEDSAMYFCASMARTNTGELFFGEGSRLTVL.

The rearrangement links TRBV27 to TRBJ2-5; 7 bases are shared with TRBD2. The V segment lost 5 bases and the J segment 5 bases; nucleotides outside the gene matches: 14. The CDR3 covers 16 residues. Germline assignment: CDR1 MNHEY and CDR2 SMNVEV (reference sequence). The CDR3: CASSASASRGYETQYF. In DNA, the CDR3 is TGTGCCAGCAGTGCCTCTGCCTCGCGGGGGTATGAGACCCAGTACTTC.

This sequence joins TRBV28 and TRBJ1-1; D is unclear. Germline V gene sequence: CDR1 MDHEN, CDR2 SYDVKM. Trimming took off 3 bases at V and 1 base at J, with 6 bases between the two ends. The CDR3 covers 13 residues. CDR3 DNA: TGTGCCAGCAGTTTTCGTCCGAACACTGAAGCTTTCTTT. Residues: CASSFRPNTEAFF.

The chain joins TRBV5-4 to TRBJ2-3, with D possibly being TRBD1 (6 bases). CDR1 is SGHNT, CDR2 YYREEE, per germline (reference sequence). The V end lost 4 bases, the J end lost 0 bases, and 15 bases lay between the germline ends. The CDR3 has 16 residues. The CDR3 region has the DNA TGTGCCAGCAGCACCGGACAGCAAGCTAGCACAGATACGCAGTATTTT. Translating gives CASSTGQQASTDTQYF. The variable domain in full, completed from reference TRBV5-4 and TRBJ2-3, reads ETGVTQSPTHLIKTRGQQVTLRCSSQSGHNTVSWYQQALGQGPQFIFQYYREEENGRGNFPPRFSGLQFPNYSSELNVNALELDDSALYLCASSTGQQASTDTQYFGPGTRLTVL.

J is TRBJ2-3 and V is TRBV28; 8 nucleotides match TRBD2. Trimming removed 3 bases from V and 3 bases from J; junction bases left unmatched: 2. The CDR3 runs to 14 residues. CDR1 is MDHEN and CDR2 is SYDVKM in the germline V gene. The chain's CDR3 is CASSFSGGTDTQYF. In DNA form, the CDR3 reads TGTGCCAGCAGTTTCTCGGGAGGGACAGATACGCAGTATTTT.

This sequence joins TRBV7-2 and TRBJ1-1; D is unresolved. Trimming removed 2 bases at V and 1 base at J, with 5 bases between. Germline V CDR1 and CDR2: SGHTA, FQGNSA. There are 13 residues in the CDR3. CDR3 amino acids: CASSLSKNTEAFF. The DNA for the CDR3 is TGTGCCAGCAGCTTAAGCAAGAACACTGAAGCTTTCTTT.

V gene TRBV5-6 combines with J gene TRBJ2-7; 7 bases fit TRBD2. This CDR3 spans 13 amino acids. The germline V gene has CDR1 SGHDT and CDR2 YYEEEE. V lost 4 bases to trimming and J lost 8 bases; unmatched junction nucleotides: 9. CDR3 in DNA: TGTGCCAGCAGCCCGGGGGGAGATGCGAAGCAGTACTTC. It codes for CASSPGGDAKQYF.

This chain links TRBV4-2 with TRBJ2-6; D may be TRBD1 (5 bases). Germline assignment: CDR1 LGHNA and CDR2 YNFKEQ. This CDR3 has 18 amino acids. Trimming took off 1 base at V and 0 bases at J, with 13 bases between the two ends. CDR3 bases: TGTGCCAGCAGCCAAGTCTTGCAGGGTAGCTCTGGGGCCAACGTCCTGACTTTC. This encodes CASSQVLQGSSGANVLTF.

The chain has TRBV24-1 and TRBJ2-1; 13 nucleotides line up with TRBD2. Germline V CDR1 and CDR2: KGHDR, SFDVKD. CDR3 size: 16 residues. The ends lost 3 bases at V and 7 bases at J; junction bases unmatched: 5. The chain's CDR3 is CATSDITSGGANEQFF. CDR3 coding DNA: TGTGCCACCAGTGATATTACTAGCGGGGGGGCTAATGAGCAGTTCTTC.

The chain uses TRBV5-1 and TRBJ2-2; D ambiguous. The CDR3 has 14 amino acids. V lost 1 base, J lost 2 bases, and 6 bases lay in between. Germline CDR1 SGHRS, CDR2 YFSETQ. The CDR3 reads CASSLYGNTGELFF. CDR3 nucleotide sequence: TGCGCCAGCAGCTTGTATGGAAACACCGGGGAGCTGTTTTTT.

The chain is built from TRBV28 and TRBJ1-5; tentatively, D is TRBD1 (5 bases). The V gene lost 3 bases and the J gene lost 2 bases, with 20 bases spanning the gap. Germline V lookup: CDR1 MDHEN, CDR2 SYDVKM. The length of the CDR3 is 18 residues. In DNA form, the CDR3 reads TGTGCCAGCAGTTTGGCGGGGGTTAGGTCGCAAGGCAATCAGCCCCAGCATTTT. Protein sequence: CASSLAGVRSQGNQPQHF. Variable domain in full (rest from reference TRBV28 and TRBJ1-5): DVKVTQSSRYLVKRTGEKVFLECVQDMDHENMFWYRQDPGLGLRLIYFSYDVKMKEKGDIPEGYSVSREKKERFSLILESASTNQTSMYLCASSLAGVRSQGNQPQHFGDGTRLSIL.

There are a few counts of this clone. V and J are TRBV9 and TRBJ1-4; possible D gene TRBD1, 5 bases. With 0 bases removed from V and 5 bases from J, the gap between germline ends came to 11 bases. Germline CDR1 is SGDLS and CDR2 is YYNGEE. CDR3 length: 15 amino acids. This CDR3 reads CASSVATGENEKLFF. The CDR3 bases are TGTGCCAGCAGCGTAGCTACGGGGGAGAATGAAAAACTGTTTTTT.

This clone has a handful of counts. This chain joins TRBV4-2 and TRBJ1-5; a possible D gene is TRBD1 (5 bases). Trimming cost V 0 bases and J 7 bases, with 13 bases left between them. This CDR3 has 15 residues. From germline, CDR1 is LGHNA and CDR2 YNFKEQ. The CDR3 is CASSQDLSGKQPQHF. CDR3 in DNA: TGTGCCAGCAGCCAAGATCTTTCAGGGAAGCAGCCCCAGCATTTT.

The rearrangement joins TRBV30 to TRBJ1-2; no clear D gene. The germline V gene encodes CDR1 GTSNPN and CDR2 SVGIG (reference sequence). Trimming removed 3 bases at V and 4 bases at J, with 9 bases between. The CDR3 covers 12 residues. CDR3 sequence: CAWSPGGYGYTF. Written as DNA, the CDR3 is TGTGCCTGGAGCCCTGGAGGCTATGGCTACACCTTC.

The chain employs TRBV28 and TRBJ1-2, with TRBD1 identical over 7 bases. After removal of 2 bases from V and 3 bases from J, the junction contained 0 bases not matched to a gene. CDR1 is MDHEN and CDR2 is SYDVKM in the germline V gene. This CDR3 contains 13 residues. The CDR3 protein is CASSLQGDYGYTF. The CDR3 DNA follows: TGTGCCAGCAGTTTACAGGGGGACTATGGCTACACCTTC.

This clone turned up a few times. CDR3 loop: CATTDLFRARINGELFF. The CDR3 nucleotides read TGTGCCACCACCGATCTCTTTCGGGCTAGGATAAACGGGGAGCTGTTTTTT. The chain uses TRBV24-1 and TRBJ2-2; D not certain. Trimming took 8 bases from V and 7 from J, leaving 25 bases between them. This CDR3 has 17 amino acids. Per germline, CDR1 KGHDR and CDR2 SFDVKD.

The chain is built from TRBV19 and TRBJ1-1; TRBD1 matches 7 bases. The germline V gene encodes CDR1 LNHDA and CDR2 SQIVND (reference sequence). Trimming took 2 bases from V and 0 from J; bases not matched to a gene: 12. This CDR3 is built from 18 residues. Here the CDR3 reads CASSISRQGPSMNTEAFF. The CDR3 DNA sequence: TGTGCCAGTAGTATATCCCGACAGGGCCCCTCTATGAACACTGAAGCTTTCTTT.

This clone was counted once. Other DNA sequences in this sample translate to the same CDR3. The V gene is TRBV7-9, the J gene TRBJ2-2; 8 positions agree with TRBD1. J lost 3 bases, V lost 1 base, and 4 bases had no gene match. Germline assignment: CDR1 SEHNR and CDR2 FQNEAQ (reference sequence). This CDR3 has 16 amino acids. The CDR3 region has the DNA TGTGCCAGCAGCTTAGGGACAGGGTTTTACACCGGGGAGCTGTTTTTT. Amino acid sequence: CASSLGTGFYTGELFF.

This clone was found once. The chain has TRBV7-3 and TRBJ2-2; TRBD2 matches at 8 bases. V shed 7 bases, J shed 4 bases, and the junction held 11 bases outside the gene matches. CDR1 is SGHTA, CDR2 FQGTGA, per germline. This CDR3 comprises 16 residues. For the CDR3, the DNA is TGTGCCAGCAACACGGGAGGGCAACGTGGCACCGGGGAGCTGTTTTTT. It translates to CASNTGGQRGTGELFF.